This paragraph reports one TCR beta chain. What it recognizes is unknown. Generated by immunoSEQ multiplex PCR, the TCRdb table keeps only in-frame clones and is missing some. This sample has about 100,000 clones, with 86% found just once. The data stem from a study of T cell responses to AZD1222 COVID-19 vaccine. The V gene's germline CDR1 is LNHNV and CDR2 YYDKDF (reference sequence). The CDR3 covers 16 residues. Trimming left V 3 bases short and J 4 bases short, with 16 bases between. General study findings and limits: Following two doses of AZD1222, Spike-specific TCR breadth and depth rose. Spike-wide coverage was observed for vaccine-associated CD4 TCRs, with dominant responses at 160-218 and 743-854.

The material was peripheral blood, obtained on day 0 of AZD1222 vaccination. The TCR sequence derives from an adult in good health. The chain combines TRBV15 with TRBJ2-1; a weak D match, TRBD2 (5 bases). DNA of the CDR3: TGTGCCACCAGCAGTAGCGAGAATGTGGGGTACAATGAGCAGTTCTTC. Protein: CATSSSENVGYNEQFF.